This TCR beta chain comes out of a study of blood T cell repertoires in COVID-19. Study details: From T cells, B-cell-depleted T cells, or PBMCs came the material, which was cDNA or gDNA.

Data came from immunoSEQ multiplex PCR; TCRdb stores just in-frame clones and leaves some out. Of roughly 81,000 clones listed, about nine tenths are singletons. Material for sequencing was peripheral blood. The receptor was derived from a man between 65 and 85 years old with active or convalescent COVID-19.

CDR3 residues: CASSQLGTGKGYTF. The CDR3 DNA is TGCGCCAGCAGCCAACTCGGGACAGGGAAGGGCTACACCTTC. V gene TRBV4-3 combines with J gene TRBJ1-2; TRBD1 matches 9 bases. J gave up 8 bases and V 2 bases, and 6 bases lay outside the gene matches. Per the germline V gene, CDR1 is LGHNA and CDR2 is YSLEER. The CDR3 is 14 residues long.